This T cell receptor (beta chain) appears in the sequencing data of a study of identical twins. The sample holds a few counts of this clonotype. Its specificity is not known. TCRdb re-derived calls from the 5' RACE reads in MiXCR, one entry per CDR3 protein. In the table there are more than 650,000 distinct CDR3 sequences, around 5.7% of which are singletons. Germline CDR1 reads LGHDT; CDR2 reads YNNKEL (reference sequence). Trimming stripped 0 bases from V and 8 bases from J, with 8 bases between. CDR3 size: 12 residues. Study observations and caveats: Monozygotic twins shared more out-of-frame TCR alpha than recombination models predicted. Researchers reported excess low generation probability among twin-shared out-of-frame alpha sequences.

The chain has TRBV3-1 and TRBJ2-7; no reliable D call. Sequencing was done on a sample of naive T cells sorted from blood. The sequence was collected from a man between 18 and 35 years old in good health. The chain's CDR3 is CASSQEGRKQYF. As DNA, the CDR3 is TGTGCCAGCAGCCAAGAAGGTCGTAAGCAGTACTTC.